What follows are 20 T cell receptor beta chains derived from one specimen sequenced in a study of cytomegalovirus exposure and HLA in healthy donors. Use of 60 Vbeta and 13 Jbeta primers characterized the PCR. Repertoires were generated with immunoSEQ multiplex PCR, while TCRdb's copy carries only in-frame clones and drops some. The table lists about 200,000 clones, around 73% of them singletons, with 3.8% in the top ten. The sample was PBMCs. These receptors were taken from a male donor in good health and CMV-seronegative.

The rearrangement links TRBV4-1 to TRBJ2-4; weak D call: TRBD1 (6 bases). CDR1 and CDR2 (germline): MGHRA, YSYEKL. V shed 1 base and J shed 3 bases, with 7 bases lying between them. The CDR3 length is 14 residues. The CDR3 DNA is TGCGCCAGCAGCCAAGCGGACAGCAAAAACATTCAGTACTTC. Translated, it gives CASSQADSKNIQYF.

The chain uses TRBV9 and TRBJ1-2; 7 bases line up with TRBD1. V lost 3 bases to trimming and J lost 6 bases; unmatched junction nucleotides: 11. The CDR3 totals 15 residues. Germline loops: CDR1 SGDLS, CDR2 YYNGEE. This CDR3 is CASSATSTGFDGYTF. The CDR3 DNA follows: TGTGCCAGCAGCGCCACCTCGACAGGGTTCGATGGCTACACCTTC.

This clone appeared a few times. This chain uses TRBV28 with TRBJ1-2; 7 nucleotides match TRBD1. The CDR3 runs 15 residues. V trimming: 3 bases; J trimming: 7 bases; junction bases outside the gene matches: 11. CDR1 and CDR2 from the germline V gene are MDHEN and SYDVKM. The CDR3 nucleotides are TGTGCCAGCAGTTTCCGCGACAGGGCGGTTGCTGGCTACACCTTC. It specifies CASSFRDRAVAGYTF.

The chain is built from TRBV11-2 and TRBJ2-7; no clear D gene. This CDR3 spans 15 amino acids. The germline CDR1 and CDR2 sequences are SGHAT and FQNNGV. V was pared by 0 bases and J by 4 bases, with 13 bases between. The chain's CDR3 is CASSLEELPGYEQYF. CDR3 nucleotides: TGTGCCAGCAGCTTAGAAGAACTTCCCGGGTACGAGCAGTACTTC. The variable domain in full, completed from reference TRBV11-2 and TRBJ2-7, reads EAGVAQSPRYKIIEKRQSVAFWCNPISGHATLYWYQQILGQGPKLLIQFQNNGVVDDSQLPKDRFSAERLKGVDSTLKIQPAKLEDSAVYLCASSLEELPGYEQYFGPGTRLTVT.

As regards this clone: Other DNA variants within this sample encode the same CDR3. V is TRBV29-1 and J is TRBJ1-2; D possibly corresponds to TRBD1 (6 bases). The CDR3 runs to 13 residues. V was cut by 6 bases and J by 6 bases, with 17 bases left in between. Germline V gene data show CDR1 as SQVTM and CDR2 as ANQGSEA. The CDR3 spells CSVAAGAGNGYTF. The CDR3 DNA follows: TGCAGCGTGGCGGCAGGGGCAGGGAATGGCTACACCTTC. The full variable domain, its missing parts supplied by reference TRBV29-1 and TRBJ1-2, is SAVISQKPSRDICQRGTSLTIQCQVDSQVTMMFWYRQQPGQSLTLIATANQGSEATYESGFVIDKFPISRPNLTFSTLTVSNMSPEDSSIYLCSVAAGAGNGYTFGSGTRLTVV.

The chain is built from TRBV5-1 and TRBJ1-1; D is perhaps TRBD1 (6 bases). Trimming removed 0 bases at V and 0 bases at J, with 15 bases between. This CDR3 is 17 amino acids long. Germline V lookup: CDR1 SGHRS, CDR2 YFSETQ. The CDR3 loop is CASSLGRGGPMNTEAFF. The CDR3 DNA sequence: TGCGCCAGCAGCTTGGGCAGGGGAGGGCCCATGAACACTGAAGCTTTCTTT.

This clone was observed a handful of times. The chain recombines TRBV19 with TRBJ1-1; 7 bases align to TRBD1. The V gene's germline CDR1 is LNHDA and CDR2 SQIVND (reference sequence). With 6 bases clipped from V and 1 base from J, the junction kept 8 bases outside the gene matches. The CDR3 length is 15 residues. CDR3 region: CASRRQGQKNTEAFF. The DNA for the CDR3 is TGTGCCAGTAGGCGGCAGGGACAGAAGAACACTGAAGCTTTCTTT.

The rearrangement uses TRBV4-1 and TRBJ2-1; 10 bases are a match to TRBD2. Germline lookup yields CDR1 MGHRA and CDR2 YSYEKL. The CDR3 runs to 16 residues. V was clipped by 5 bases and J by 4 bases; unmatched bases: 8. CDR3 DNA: TGCGCCAGCAGCGTCCAACTAGCGGGGACTTACAATGAGCAGTTCTTC. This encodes CASSVQLAGTYNEQFF.

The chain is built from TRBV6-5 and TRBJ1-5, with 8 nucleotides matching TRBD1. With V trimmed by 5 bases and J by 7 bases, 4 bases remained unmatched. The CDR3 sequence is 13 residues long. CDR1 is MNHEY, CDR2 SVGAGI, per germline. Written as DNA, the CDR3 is TGTGCCAGCAGTACCCAGGGGGCCCAGCCCCAGCATTTT. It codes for CASSTQGAQPQHF.

This chain's CDR3 is CASSFFTNSEAFF. The CDR3 DNA reads TGTGCCAGCAGCTTTTTTACAAATTCTGAAGCTTTCTTT. This rearrangement joins TRBV5-4 to TRBJ1-1; D call uncertain. V was trimmed by 2 bases and J by 6 bases, leaving 11 bases between them. Germline V gives CDR1 SGHNT, CDR2 YYREEE (reference sequence). The CDR3 is 13 amino acids.

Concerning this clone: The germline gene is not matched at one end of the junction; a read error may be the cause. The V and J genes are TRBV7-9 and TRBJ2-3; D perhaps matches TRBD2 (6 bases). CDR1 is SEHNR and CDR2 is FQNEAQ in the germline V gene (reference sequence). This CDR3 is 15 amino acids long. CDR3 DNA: TGTTCCAGCAGCTCCTCCCGCGGGAATTTGGATACGCAGTATTTT. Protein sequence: CSSSSSRGNLDTQYF.

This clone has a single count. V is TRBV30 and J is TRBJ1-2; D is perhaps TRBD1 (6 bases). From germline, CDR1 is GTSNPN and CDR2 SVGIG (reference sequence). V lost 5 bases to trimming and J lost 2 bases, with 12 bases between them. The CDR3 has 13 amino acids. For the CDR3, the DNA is TGTGCCTGGGGTCCTGGACAGAACTATGGCTACACCTTC. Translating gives CAWGPGQNYGYTF.

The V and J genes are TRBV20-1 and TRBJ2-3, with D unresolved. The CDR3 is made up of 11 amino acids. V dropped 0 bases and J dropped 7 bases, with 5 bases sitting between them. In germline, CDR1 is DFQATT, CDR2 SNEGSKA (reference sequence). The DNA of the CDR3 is TGCAGTGCTAGAGATGTATATACGCAGTATTTT. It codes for CSARDVYTQYF.

This CDR3 is CASSPGQGRASGNTIYF. The CDR3 bases are TGTGCCAGCAGCCCCGGACAGGGTCGGGCCTCTGGAAACACCATATATTTT. This chain connects TRBV7-9 to TRBJ1-3; TRBD1 matches 8 bases. The trim removed 5 bases at V and 0 bases at J, leaving 9 bases unmatched. Per germline, CDR1 SEHNR and CDR2 FQNEAQ (reference sequence). The CDR3 extends over 17 amino acids.

The CDR3 spells CASSLQGMRTEAFF. DNA for the CDR3: TGTGCCAGCAGTTTACAGGGGATGAGGACTGAAGCTTTCTTT. The V and J genes are TRBV27 and TRBJ1-1; TRBD1 might be the D (6 bases). V shed 2 bases and J shed 5 bases, with 12 bases lying between them. Germline CDR1 and CDR2: MNHEY and SMNVEV (reference sequence). CDR3 size: 14 residues.

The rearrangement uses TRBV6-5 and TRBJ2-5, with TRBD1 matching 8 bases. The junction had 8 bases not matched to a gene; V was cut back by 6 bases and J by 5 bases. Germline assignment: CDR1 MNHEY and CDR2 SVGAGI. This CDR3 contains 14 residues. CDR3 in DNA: TGTGCCAGCAGACCAAGGACAGGGATCGAGACCCAGTACTTC. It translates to CASRPRTGIETQYF.

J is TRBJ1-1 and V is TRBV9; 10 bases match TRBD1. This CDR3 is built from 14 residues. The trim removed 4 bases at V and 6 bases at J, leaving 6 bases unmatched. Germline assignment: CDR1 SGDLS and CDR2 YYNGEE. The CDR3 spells CASSFSGTGAEAFF. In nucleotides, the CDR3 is TGTGCCAGCAGCTTCTCCGGGACAGGGGCTGAAGCTTTCTTT.

The chain's CDR3 is CASSLYPGQGWTQYF. The CDR3 nucleotides are TGTGCCAGTAGCTTGTACCCCGGACAGGGGTGGACCCAGTACTTC. The chain uses TRBV19 and TRBJ2-5; 9 bases map to TRBD1. The CDR3 spans 15 residues. The germline V gene has CDR1 LNHDA and CDR2 SQIVND (reference sequence). Trimming at V came to 6 bases and at J to 7 bases, leaving 12 bases not matched to a gene.

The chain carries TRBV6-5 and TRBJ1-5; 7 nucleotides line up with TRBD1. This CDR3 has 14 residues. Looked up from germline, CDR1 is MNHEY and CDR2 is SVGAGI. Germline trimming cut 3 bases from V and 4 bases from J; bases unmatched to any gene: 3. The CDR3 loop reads CASSYPDRNQPQHF. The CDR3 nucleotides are TGTGCCAGCAGTTATCCGGACAGGAATCAGCCCCAGCATTTT.

The CDR3 spells CASSQGTSDGELFF. CDR3 nucleotide sequence: TGTGCCAGCAGCCAAGGGACTAGCGACGGGGAGCTGTTTTTT. The V call is TRBV4-2, the J call TRBJ2-2, with TRBD2 identical over 9 bases. The CDR3 is 14 residues long. Losses at the gene ends were 1 base for V and 7 bases for J; bases not matched to a gene: 1. Germline V gene sequence: CDR1 LGHNA, CDR2 YNFKEQ.